This T cell receptor (beta chain) comes out of a study of cytomegalovirus exposure and HLA in healthy donors. When sampled, the donors appeared nominally healthy, though they likely had unrecorded immune exposures. In the case of this clone: What it binds is not known.

It was with 60 Vbeta and 13 Jbeta primers that the PCR ran. Profiling relied on immunoSEQ multiplex PCR, and the TCRdb table lists in-frame clones only, not all of them. Here the sample spans about 130,000 clones, 81% being singletons. Study conclusions and caveats: An analysis that was carried out later associated 16,000 or so TCR beta sequences with HLA alleles at 0.05 false discovery rate. Some V segments could not be told apart, so they were left out, TRBV6-2 and TRBV6-3 among them.

Trimming at V came to 10 bases and at J to 4 bases, leaving 6 bases not matched to a gene. The length of the CDR3 is 12 residues. Germline CDR1 is SGHNT and CDR2 is YENEEA. Sequencing was performed on PBMCs. The J gene is TRBJ1-1, the V gene TRBV11-3, with 7 bases matching TRBD1. The TCR originated in a man aged 18 to 30 in good health and CMV-seropositive. The CDR3 DNA reads as TGTGCCACCGGGCAGGGGGGCACTGAAGCTTTCTTT. Its protein is CATGQGGTEAFF.